A single sample gave rise to the 9 T cell receptor beta chains below, sequenced in a study of cytomegalovirus exposure and HLA in healthy donors listed by TCRdb under 2017. Library generation was performed with the immunoSEQ multiplex PCR assay. This immuneACCESS table, as held by TCRdb, lists in-frame sequences with V and J called but not all clones. Of the missing ones, under half trace to an unresolved V gene in checked studies; the others have no known cause. The sample includes under 150,000 clones, with about 86% observed a single time. Clones ranked in the top ten supply 2.5% to 3.5% of the sample. Sequenced sample: PBMCs. The receptors originated from a man between 18 and 35 years old in good health and CMV-seronegative.

The J gene is TRBJ1-2, the V gene TRBV7-2, with D perhaps TRBD1 (5 bases). This CDR3 region has 14 residues. Germline V gene sequence: CDR1 SGHTA, CDR2 FQGNSA. Between the trimmed V and J ends, which lost 4 bases and 7 bases, there was a span of 16 bases. In DNA form, the CDR3 reads TGTGCCAGCAGCTCGACTGGGGGGAGGGTTGGCTACACCTTC. Translated, it gives CASSSTGGRVGYTF.

CDR3 sequence (DNA): TGTGCCAGCAGGTGGCCCTACGAGCAGTACTTC. Translation: CASRWPYEQYF. The chain combines TRBV2 with TRBJ2-7; D uncertain. From germline, CDR1 is SNHLY and CDR2 FYNNEI. Trimming shortened V by 6 bases and J by 2 bases, and 5 bases separated the two germline ends. This CDR3 region has 11 residues.

The chain combines TRBV6-5 with TRBJ2-3, with 9 bases that match TRBD2. CDR1 MNHEY and CDR2 SVGAGI come from the germline V gene. CDR3 length: 14 residues. With V trimmed by 5 bases and J by 6 bases, 6 bases remained unmatched. The CDR3 is CASSALAGSDTQYF. CDR3 DNA: TGTGCCAGCAGTGCGCTAGCGGGGAGTGATACGCAGTATTTT.

This clone has only one observation. The chain joins TRBV10-3 to TRBJ1-6; 9 nucleotides line up with TRBD1. V gave up 6 bases and J gave up 9 bases; unmatched junction bases: 3. CDR3 length: 13 residues. Germline V gene lookup returns CDR1 ENHRY and CDR2 SYGVKD. CDR3: CAIRGQGVSPLHF. The DNA for the CDR3 is TGTGCCATCAGGGGACAGGGAGTTTCACCCCTCCACTTT.

The chain employs TRBV13 and TRBJ2-1, with TRBD2 identical over 8 bases. CDR1 is PRHDT, CDR2 FYEKMQ, per germline (reference sequence). This CDR3 region has 16 residues. Unmatched junction bases numbered 9, after V lost 6 bases and J lost 2 bases. The CDR3 loop is CASSQPQGLAYNEQFF. In DNA, the CDR3 is TGTGCCAGCAGTCAACCACAGGGACTAGCCTACAATGAGCAGTTCTTC.

The count of this clone is one. The junction does not match germline at one end; this may be a read error. The chain combines TRBV7-2 with TRBJ2-1; D possibly corresponds to TRBD2 (6 bases). Germline CDR1 is SGHTA and CDR2 is FQGNSA. The CDR3 loop spans 15 amino acids. The CDR3 spells CASRLNRDSHNEQFF. CDR3 sequence (DNA): TGTGCCAGCAGATTAAACCGGGACTCCCACAATGAGCAGTTCTTC.

In this sample, this clone turned up once. The genes are TRBV5-4 and TRBJ2-7; D might be TRBD1 (6 bases). Trimming pared 3 bases from V and 0 bases from J, leaving 10 bases between. The V gene's germline CDR1 is SGHNT and CDR2 YYREEE (reference sequence). This CDR3 region has 14 residues. The CDR3 here is CASSSGTSSYEQYF. The CDR3 coding sequence is TGTGCCAGCAGCTCCGGGACATCCTCCTACGAGCAGTACTTC.

The V gene is TRBV11-2, the J gene TRBJ2-5, with D perhaps matching TRBD2 (6 bases). The CDR3 totals 13 residues. Germline CDR1 is SGHAT and CDR2 is FQNNGV. V dropped 9 bases and J dropped 4 bases, with 15 bases sitting between them. CDR3 sequence: CASEGRGGETQYF. CDR3 DNA: TGTGCCAGTGAGGGAAGGGGAGGAGAGACCCAGTACTTC.

The V gene is TRBV6-6, the J gene TRBJ2-7; D gene ambiguous. Germline V lookup: CDR1 MNHNY, CDR2 SVGAGI (reference sequence). Trimming shortened V by 0 bases and J by 0 bases, and 9 bases separated the two germline ends. CDR3 length: 15 amino acids. The CDR3 is CASSYSIGISYEQYF. The CDR3 DNA reads as TGTGCCAGCAGTTACTCGATTGGCATCTCCTACGAGCAGTACTTC.